The clone carrying this T cell receptor beta chain was counted at least ten times. Its antigen is not identified. The investigators amplified TCR beta CDR3 regions from RNA transcripts. During a first-round RT-PCR of the TCR CDR3, the HTBI primer set was used. TCRdb reprocessed the multiplex PCR reads with MiXCR, giving one entry per CDR3 protein. The table shows approximately 640,000 distinct CDR3 sequences, with 45% occurring only once. Diagnosing involved the use of clinical symptoms, serum thyroxine and TRAb, thyroid ultrasound and orbital computed tomography. The data stem from a study of T cells in Graves' hyperthyroidism and ophthalmopathy. Study-wide points: Also found in blood were most expanded thyroid clonotypes above 0.001. Patients with ophthalmopathy were separated from those with stable hyperthyroidism by a 13 V-J model. The model predicted ophthalmopathy a median around 6 months before onset.

The sequenced material came from peripheral blood or thyroid tissue (not recorded which). The sequence was obtained from an adult man with Graves' disease, either hyperthyroidism or ophthalmopathy (not recorded which).

The DNA of the CDR3 is TGTGCCACCAGCATCAACAGACTAGCGGCGAAATCAGGGGAGCTGTTTTTT. Translated: CATSINRLAAKSGELFF. The chain combines TRBV15 with TRBJ2-2; 9 nucleotides align to TRBD2. The germline gives CDR1 LNHNV, CDR2 YYDKDF (reference sequence). This CDR3 comprises 17 residues. J was trimmed by 8 bases and V by 4 bases; bases with no gene match: 14.